Here is one T cell receptor beta chain with its context. Its target is not known. This sequence may be a read error, since a much larger clone differs from it by one base. Documented time point: newly diagnosed GD, antithyroid drugs for less than 3 months. From RNA extracted from PBMCs, the TCR library was made. The data stem from a study of regulatory T cells in long-lasting Graves disease. Germline loops: CDR1 MDHEN, CDR2 SYDVKM. J gave up 7 bases and V 3 bases, and 4 bases lay outside the gene matches. The CDR3 covers 14 residues. Broader study findings: Persistent disease samples used TRBV28, TRBJ1-2 and TRBJ2-5 preferentially.

Libraries of TCR beta came from iRepertoire HTBI primers plus Arm-PCR of CDR3 regions. MiXCR, run by TCRdb on the multiplex PCR reads, gives a single entry per CDR3 protein. The repertoire holds 200,000 to 250,000 distinct CDR3 sequences, with approximately 19% as singletons. A further study also used this sample, focusing on T cells in Graves' hyperthyroidism and ophthalmopathy. That report notes: TCR CDR3 regions were first amplified by RT-PCR with HTBI primers.

V and J are TRBV28 and TRBJ1-2; 11 nucleotides agree with TRBD1. The TCR sequence derives from a woman under 40 with Graves disease. Here the sequenced sample was peripheral blood mononuclear cells (PBMCs), taken at new diagnosis, from a patient treated with antithyroid drugs. CDR3 bases: TGTGCCAGCAGTTTGGACAGGGGGCTGGGTGGCTACACCTTC. This gives the protein CASSLDRGLGGYTF.